The 13 T cell receptor beta chains presented below share a single source sample, sequenced in a study of identical twins. TCRdb itself ran the 5' RACE reads through MiXCR, one entry per CDR3 protein. The repertoire holds hundreds of thousands of distinct CDR3 sequences, 6.5% to 8.5% seen once, with about 1.9% in the top ten. This same sample was also taken into another study, of yellow fever vaccine responses in identical twins.

The sample taken for sequencing was memory (CD45RO+) T cells sorted from blood. All receptors derive from a woman between 18 and 29 years old in good health.

This clonotype was counted many times. This chain joins TRBV25-1 and TRBJ2-7; TRBD1 agrees at 7 bases. CDR3 size: 15 residues. J lost 0 bases, V lost 6 bases, and 8 bases had no gene match. Germline CDR1 is MGHDK and CDR2 is SYGVNS. For the CDR3, the DNA is TGTGCCAGCAGCCGACAGGGCTCAAGCTCCTACGAGCAGTACTTC. Protein sequence: CASSRQGSSSYEQYF.

V and J are TRBV7-2 and TRBJ2-5, with D uncertain. The V and J ends lost 3 bases and 7 bases respectively, with 9 bases between them. The CDR3 runs 12 residues. Germline V gene data show CDR1 as SGHTA and CDR2 as FQGNSA. CDR3 nucleotides: TGTGCCAGCAGCTTCCAGCCGGGGACCCAGTACTTC. As protein: CASSFQPGTQYF.

The chain links TRBV3-1 to TRBJ1-2; D is unclear. Trimming removed 7 bases from V and 5 bases from J, with 17 bases in between. The CDR3 runs to 14 residues. The germline V gene has CDR1 LGHDT and CDR2 YNNKEL (reference sequence). The CDR3 loop reads CASTPSGSLYGYTF. CDR3 DNA sequence: TGTGCCAGCACCCCTTCCGGGTCACTTTATGGCTACACCTTC.

CDR3 sequence: CAWSLENNEQFF. The CDR3 DNA reads as TGTGCCTGGAGCCTTGAGAACAATGAGCAGTTCTTC. The chain recombines TRBV30 with TRBJ2-1, with D hard to call. Trimming stripped 3 bases from V and 5 bases from J, with 8 bases between. This CDR3 has 12 amino acids. The germline V gene encodes CDR1 GTSNPN and CDR2 SVGIG (reference sequence). Full variable domain (rest looked up from reference TRBV30 and TRBJ2-1): SQTIHQWPATLVQPVGSPLSLECTVEGTSNPNLYWYRQAAGRGLQLLFYSVGIGQISSEVPQNLSASRPQDRQFILSSKKLLLSDSGFYLCAWSLENNEQFFGPGTRLTVL.

In this sample, this clonotype turned up many times. The gene calls are TRBV11-2 and TRBJ2-1, with D perhaps matching TRBD2 (5 bases). CDR3 length equals 15 residues. The ends were cut back, 7 bases at V and 6 bases at J, with 19 bases in the middle. The germline gives CDR1 SGHAT, CDR2 FQNNGV. DNA for the CDR3: TGTGCCAGCAACAAACAGATTGCTAGCTCCAATGAGCAGTTCTTC. It translates to CASNKQIASSNEQFF.

Many counts were recorded for this clonotype. The chain has TRBV2 and TRBJ2-3; a possible D gene is TRBD2 (6 bases). Trimming removed 6 bases from V and 2 bases from J, with 15 bases in between. Germline V gives CDR1 SNHLY, CDR2 FYNNEI. This CDR3 spans 15 amino acids. The CDR3 is CASSHRDLDTDTQYF. CDR3 coding DNA: TGTGCCAGCAGCCACCGGGACTTGGACACAGATACGCAGTATTTT. The full variable domain, rest sourced from reference TRBV2 and TRBJ2-3, is EPEVTQTPSHQVTQMGQEVILRCVPISNHLYFYWYRQILGQKVEFLVSFYNNEISEKSEIFDDQFSVERPDGSNFTLKIRSTKLEDSAMYFCASSHRDLDTDTQYFGPGTRLTVL.

J is TRBJ2-1 and V is TRBV12-3 or TRBV12-4, with 8 bases lining up with TRBD2. Trimming removed 3 bases from V and 4 bases from J; junction bases left unmatched: 8. This CDR3 region has 16 residues. Here the CDR3 reads CASSFVLAGRYNEQFF. For the CDR3, the DNA is TGTGCCAGCAGTTTTGTCCTAGCGGGCAGGTACAATGAGCAGTTCTTC.

J is TRBJ1-5 and V is TRBV28; TRBD1 matches at 9 bases. CDR1 is MDHEN and CDR2 is SYDVKM in the germline V gene. Germline trimming cut 6 bases from V and 4 bases from J; bases unmatched to any gene: 7. This CDR3 is built from 15 residues. In DNA, the CDR3 is TGTGCCAGCAGGGGGACAGGGAGTGGGAATCAGCCCCAGCATTTT. Protein product: CASRGTGSGNQPQHF.

This clonotype has at least ten counts. The chain combines TRBV2 with TRBJ2-1; D call uncertain. The CDR3 has 13 residues. Trimming left V 4 bases short and J 4 bases short, with 8 bases between. Germline V gene data show CDR1 as SNHLY and CDR2 as FYNNEI. The CDR3 nucleotides read TGTGCCAGCAGTGTTCGGCAGTACAATGAGCAGTTCTTC. Residues: CASSVRQYNEQFF.

This clonotype was recorded a few times. This chain connects TRBV28 to TRBJ2-3, with D tentatively TRBD2 (6 bases). From germline, CDR1 is MDHEN and CDR2 SYDVKM. Trimming removed 5 bases at V and 3 bases at J, with 15 bases between. The CDR3 totals 15 residues. This CDR3 reads CASSQFGGATDTQYF. The CDR3 nucleotides are TGTGCCAGCAGTCAGTTCGGGGGAGCGACAGATACGCAGTATTTT.

The chain carries TRBV7-6 and TRBJ2-7; 8 bases line up with TRBD1. The CDR3 runs to 13 residues. Germline V CDR1 and CDR2: SGHVS, FNYEAQ. The junction had 2 bases not matched to a gene; V was cut back by 5 bases and J by 2 bases. For the CDR3, the DNA is TGTGCCAGCAGCACGACAGGGGCCTACGAGCAGTACTTC. It is translated as CASSTTGAYEQYF.

This clonotype was seen ten or more times. The chain recombines TRBV27 with TRBJ2-1; the D gene is possibly TRBD2 (5 bases). The V gene lost 6 bases and the J gene lost 4 bases, with 22 bases spanning the gap. Germline CDR1 MNHEY, CDR2 SMNVEV (reference sequence). The CDR3 contains 17 residues. CDR3 protein: CASSRLKSGDSYNEQFF. CDR3 nucleotides: TGTGCCAGCAGCCGCTTAAAGAGCGGAGATTCATACAATGAGCAGTTCTTC.

This clonotype was counted a few times. The chain has TRBV7-2 and TRBJ2-2; 8 positions match TRBD2. This CDR3 has 16 amino acids. The J segment lost 1 base and the V segment lost 5 bases, leaving 6 bases of the junction unmatched. Germline CDR1 and CDR2: SGHTA and FQGNSA. The CDR3 spells CASSLYTSGNTGELFF. The CDR3 region has the DNA TGTGCCAGCAGCCTCTACACTAGCGGGAACACCGGGGAGCTGTTTTTT.